The T cell receptor (beta chain) under discussion was sequenced for a study of blood T cell repertoires in COVID-19. Assay used: immunoSEQ multiplex PCR; TCRdb lists only in-frame clones, some missing. The sample records 500,000 or so clones, around 87% being singletons. CDR1 and CDR2 (germline): LGHDT, YNNKEL (reference sequence). V was pared by 1 base and J by 10 bases, with 6 bases of the junction left unmatched. CDR3 length equals 13 residues. The TCR comes from a woman aged 18-35 years who had recovered from COVID-19. Sequencing input: PBMCs or T cells enriched from blood (not recorded which). The chain uses TRBV3-1 (or the pseudogene TRBV3-2) and TRBJ1-1; 7 nucleotides align to TRBD1. The CDR3 reads CASSQVRGLAAFF. CDR3 nucleotide sequence: TGTGCCAGCAGCCAAGTAAGGGGGCTCGCAGCTTTCTTT.